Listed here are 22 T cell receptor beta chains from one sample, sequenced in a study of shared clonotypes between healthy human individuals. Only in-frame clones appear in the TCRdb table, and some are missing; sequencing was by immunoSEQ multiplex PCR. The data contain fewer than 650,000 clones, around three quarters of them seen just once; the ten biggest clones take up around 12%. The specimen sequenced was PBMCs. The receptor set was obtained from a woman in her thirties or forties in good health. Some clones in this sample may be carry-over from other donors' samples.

The CDR3 is CASSPQLAGARHEQYF. CDR3 DNA sequence: TGTGCCAGCAGTCCCCAACTAGCGGGAGCTCGGCACGAGCAGTACTTC. The chain recombines TRBV28 with TRBJ2-7; 11 bases agree with TRBD2. V gave up 5 bases and J gave up 5 bases; unmatched junction bases: 11. The germline V gene has CDR1 MDHEN and CDR2 SYDVKM. CDR3 length: 16 amino acids.

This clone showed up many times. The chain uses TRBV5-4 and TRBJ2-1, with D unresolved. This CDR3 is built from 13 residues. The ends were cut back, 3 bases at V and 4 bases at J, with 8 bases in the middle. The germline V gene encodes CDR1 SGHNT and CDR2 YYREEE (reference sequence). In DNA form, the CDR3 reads TGTGCCAGCAGCTGGGAATCGTACAATGAGCAGTTCTTC. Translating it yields CASSWESYNEQFF.

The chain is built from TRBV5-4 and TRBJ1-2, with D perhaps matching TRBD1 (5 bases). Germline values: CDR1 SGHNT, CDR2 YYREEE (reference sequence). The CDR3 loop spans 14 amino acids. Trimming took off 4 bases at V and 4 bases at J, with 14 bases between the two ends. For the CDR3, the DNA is TGTGCCAGCAGCCTGGGCGGGGACTTCTATGGCTACACCTTC. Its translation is CASSLGGDFYGYTF.

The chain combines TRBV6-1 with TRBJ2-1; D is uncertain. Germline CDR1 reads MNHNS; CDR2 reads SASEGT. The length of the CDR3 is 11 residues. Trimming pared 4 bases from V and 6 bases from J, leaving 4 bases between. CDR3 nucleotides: TGTGCCAGCAGTGTACTCAATGAGCAGTTCTTC. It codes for CASSVLNEQFF.

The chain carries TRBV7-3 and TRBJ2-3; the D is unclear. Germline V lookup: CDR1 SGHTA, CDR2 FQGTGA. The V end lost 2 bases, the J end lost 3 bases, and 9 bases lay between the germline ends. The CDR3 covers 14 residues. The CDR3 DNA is TGTGCCAGCAGCTTAGGGTCCGTTACAGATACGCAGTATTTT. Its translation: CASSLGSVTDTQYF.

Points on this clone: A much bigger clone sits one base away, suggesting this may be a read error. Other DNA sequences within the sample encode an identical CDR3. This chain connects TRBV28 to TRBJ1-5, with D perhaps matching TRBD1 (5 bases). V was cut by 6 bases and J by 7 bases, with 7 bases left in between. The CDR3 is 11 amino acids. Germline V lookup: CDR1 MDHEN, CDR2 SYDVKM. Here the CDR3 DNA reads TGTGCCAGCAGCTCAGGGCAGCCCCAGCATTTT. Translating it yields CASSSGQPQHF.

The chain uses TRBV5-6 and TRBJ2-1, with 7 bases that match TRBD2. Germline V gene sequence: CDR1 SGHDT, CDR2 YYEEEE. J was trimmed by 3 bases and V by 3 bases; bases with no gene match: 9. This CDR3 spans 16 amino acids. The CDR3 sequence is CASSSLAGYSYNEQFF. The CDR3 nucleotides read TGTGCCAGCAGCTCCTTAGCGGGTTATAGCTACAATGAGCAGTTCTTC.

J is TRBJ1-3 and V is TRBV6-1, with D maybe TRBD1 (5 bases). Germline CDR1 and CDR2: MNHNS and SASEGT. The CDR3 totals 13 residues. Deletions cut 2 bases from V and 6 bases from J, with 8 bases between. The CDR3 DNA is TGTGCCAGCAGTGAACAGGGCCAAAACACCATATATTTT. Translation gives CASSEQGQNTIYF.

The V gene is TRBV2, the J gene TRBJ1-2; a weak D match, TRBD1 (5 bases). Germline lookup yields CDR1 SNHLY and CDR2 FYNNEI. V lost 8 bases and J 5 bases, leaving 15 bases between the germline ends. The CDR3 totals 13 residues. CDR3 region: CASVMGGGYGYTF. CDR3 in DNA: TGTGCCAGCGTAATGGGGGGTGGTTATGGCTACACCTTC.

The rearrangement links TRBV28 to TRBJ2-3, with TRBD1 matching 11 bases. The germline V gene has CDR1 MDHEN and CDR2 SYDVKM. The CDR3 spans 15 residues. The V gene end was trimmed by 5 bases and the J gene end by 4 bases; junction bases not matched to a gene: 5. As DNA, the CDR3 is TGTGCCAGCAGTGTGGACAGGGGGCACGCAGATACGCAGTATTTT. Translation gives CASSVDRGHADTQYF.

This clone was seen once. The CDR3 here is CSVDSSSYNEQFF. The CDR3 nucleotides are TGCAGCGTTGATTCGAGCTCCTACAATGAGCAGTTCTTC. The J gene is TRBJ2-1, the V gene TRBV29-1; D unclear. Germline CDR1 reads SQVTM; CDR2 reads ANQGSEA. The CDR3 consists of 13 residues. V shed 3 bases and J shed 0 bases, with 6 bases lying between them.

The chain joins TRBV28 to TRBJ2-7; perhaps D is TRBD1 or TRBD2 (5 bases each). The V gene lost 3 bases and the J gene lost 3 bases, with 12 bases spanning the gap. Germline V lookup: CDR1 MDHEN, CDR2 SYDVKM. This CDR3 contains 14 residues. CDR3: CASSFFGTDYEQYF. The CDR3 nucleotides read TGTGCCAGCAGTTTTTTCGGGACCGACTACGAGCAGTACTTC.

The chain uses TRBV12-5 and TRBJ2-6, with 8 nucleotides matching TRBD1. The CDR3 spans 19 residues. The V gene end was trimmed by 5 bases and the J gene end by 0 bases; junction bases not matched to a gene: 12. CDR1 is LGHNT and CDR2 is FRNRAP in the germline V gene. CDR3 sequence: CASGPSPGQEASGANVLTF. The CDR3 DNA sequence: TGTGCTAGTGGTCCCTCACCGGGACAGGAAGCCTCTGGGGCCAACGTCCTGACTTTC.

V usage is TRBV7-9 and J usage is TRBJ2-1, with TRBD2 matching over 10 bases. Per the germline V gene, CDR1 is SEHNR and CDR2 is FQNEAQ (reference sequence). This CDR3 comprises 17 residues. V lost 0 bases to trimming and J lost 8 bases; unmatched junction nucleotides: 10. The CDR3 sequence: CASSLAGPAGGIYEQFF. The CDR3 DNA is TGTGCCAGCAGCTTAGCTGGTCCAGCGGGAGGGATCTATGAGCAGTTCTTC.

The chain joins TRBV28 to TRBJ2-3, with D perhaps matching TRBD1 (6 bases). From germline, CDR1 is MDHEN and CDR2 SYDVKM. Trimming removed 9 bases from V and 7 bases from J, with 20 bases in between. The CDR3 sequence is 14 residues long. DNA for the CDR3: TGTGCCAGTACATTGGGGGCCACCGGGAATACGCAGTATTTT. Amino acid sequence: CASTLGATGNTQYF.

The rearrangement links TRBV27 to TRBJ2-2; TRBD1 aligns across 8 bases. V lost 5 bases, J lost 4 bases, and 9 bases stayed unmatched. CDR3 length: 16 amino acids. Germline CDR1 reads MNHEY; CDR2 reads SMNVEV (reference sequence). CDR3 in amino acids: CASSPRTGLATGELFF. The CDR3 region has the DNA TGTGCCAGCAGTCCTAGGACAGGGTTAGCCACCGGGGAGCTGTTTTTT.

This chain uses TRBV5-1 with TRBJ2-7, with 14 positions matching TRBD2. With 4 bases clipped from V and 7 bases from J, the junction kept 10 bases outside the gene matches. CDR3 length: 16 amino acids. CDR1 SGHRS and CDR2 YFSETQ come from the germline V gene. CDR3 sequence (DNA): TGCGCCAGCAGCCCCCCCACGGGACTAGCGGGAGAAGAGCAGTACTTC. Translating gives CASSPPTGLAGEEQYF. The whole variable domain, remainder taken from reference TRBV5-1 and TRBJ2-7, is KAGVTQTPRYLIKTRGQQVTLSCSPISGHRSVSWYQQTPGQGLQFLFEYFSETQRNKGNFPGRFSGRQFSNSRSEMNVSTLELGDSALYLCASSPPTGLAGEEQYFGPGTRLTVT.

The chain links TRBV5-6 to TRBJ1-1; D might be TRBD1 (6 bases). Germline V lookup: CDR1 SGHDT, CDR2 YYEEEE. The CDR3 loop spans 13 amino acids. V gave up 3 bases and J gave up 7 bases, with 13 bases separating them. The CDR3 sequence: CASSSSIRGEAFF. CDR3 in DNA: TGTGCCAGCAGCTCGTCAATCAGGGGTGAAGCTTTCTTT.

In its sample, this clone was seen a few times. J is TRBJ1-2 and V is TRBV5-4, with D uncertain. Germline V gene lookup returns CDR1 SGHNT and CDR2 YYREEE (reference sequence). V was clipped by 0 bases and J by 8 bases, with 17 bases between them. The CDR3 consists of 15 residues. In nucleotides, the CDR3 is TGTGCCAGCAGCTTGGGGCAGCCCCCGCTATCGGGCTACACCTTC. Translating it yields CASSLGQPPLSGYTF.

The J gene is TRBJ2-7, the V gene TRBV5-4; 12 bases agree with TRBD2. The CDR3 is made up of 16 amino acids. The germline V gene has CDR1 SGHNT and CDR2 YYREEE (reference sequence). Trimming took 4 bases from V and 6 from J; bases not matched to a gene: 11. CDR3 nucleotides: TGTGCCAGCAGCCCCGGGACTAGCGGGCAGCAAGGCGAGCAGTACTTC. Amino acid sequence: CASSPGTSGQQGEQYF. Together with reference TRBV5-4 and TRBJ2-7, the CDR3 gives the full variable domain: ETGVTQSPTHLIKTRGQQVTLRCSSQSGHNTVSWYQQALGQGPQFIFQYYREEENGRGNFPPRFSGLQFPNYSSELNVNALELDDSALYLCASSPGTSGQQGEQYFGPGTRLTVT.

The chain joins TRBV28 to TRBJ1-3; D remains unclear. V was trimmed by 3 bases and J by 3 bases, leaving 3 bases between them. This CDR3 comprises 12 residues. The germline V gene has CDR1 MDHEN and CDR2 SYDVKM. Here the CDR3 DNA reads TGTGCCAGCAGTTTCGGTGGAAACACCATATATTTT. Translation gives CASSFGGNTIYF.

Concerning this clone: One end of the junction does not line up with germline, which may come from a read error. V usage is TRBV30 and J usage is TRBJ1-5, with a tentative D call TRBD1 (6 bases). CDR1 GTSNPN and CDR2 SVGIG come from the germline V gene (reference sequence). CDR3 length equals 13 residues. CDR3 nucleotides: TGTGCCTGGAGCCCAGGGGACAATCAGCCCCTGCATTTT. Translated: CAWSPGDNQPLHF.